This is a list of T cell receptor beta chains from one sample in a study of cytomegalovirus exposure and HLA in healthy donors. Assay used: immunoSEQ multiplex PCR; TCRdb lists only in-frame clones, some missing. The table lists about 150,000 clones. The sample was PBMCs. Receptors originate from a woman aged 50 to 65 in good health and CMV-seronegative. Each CDR3 is given with its conserved first and last residue. A D gene is named only where the DNA matches it firmly.

V gene: TRBV28
D gene: .
J gene: TRBJ1-1
CDR3 DNA: TGTGCCAGCAGCAACTTGAACACTGAAGCTTTCTTT
CDR3 protein: CASSNLNTEAFF

V gene: TRBV6-1
D gene: TRBD1
J gene: TRBJ2-1
CDR3 DNA: TGTGCCAGCAGAAAAGGACAGGGATCCTACAATGAGCAGTTCTTC
CDR3 protein: CASRKGQGSYNEQFF

V gene: TRBV30
D gene: TRBD2
J gene: TRBJ2-3
CDR3 DNA: TGTGCTAGCGGGAGGGCCGGGGATACGCAGTATTTT
CDR3 protein: CASGRAGDTQYF

V gene: TRBV5-4
D gene: .
J gene: TRBJ2-3
CDR3 DNA: TGTGCCAGCAGCTTTGGAGGGACTAGCACAGATACGCAGTATTTT
CDR3 protein: CASSFGGTSTDTQYF

V gene: TRBV9
D gene: TRBD1
J gene: TRBJ2-2
CDR3 DNA: TGTGCCAGCAGCGTAGCTAGGTCAGGGGGTGGCACCGGGGAGCTGTTTTTT
CDR3 protein: CASSVARSGGGTGELFF

V gene: TRBV30
D gene: .
J gene: TRBJ1-6
CDR3 DNA: TGTGCCTGGAGTCGGGGGTCAGATAATTCACCCCTCCACTTT
CDR3 protein: CAWSRGSDNSPLHF

V gene: TRBV9
D gene: TRBD2
J gene: TRBJ2-5
CDR3 DNA: TGTGCCAGCAGCGGCCGCGGGGGGGCCCGGGAGACCCAGTACTTC
CDR3 protein: CASSGRGGARETQYF

V gene: TRBV18
D gene: .
J gene: TRBJ1-1
CDR3 DNA: TGTGCCAGCTCCCTGGGGGGGGGAGAGAACACTGAAGCTTTCTTT
CDR3 protein: CASSLGGGENTEAFF

V gene: TRBV19
D gene: .
J gene: TRBJ1-5
CDR3 DNA: TGTGCCAGTAGTATAGCAGGCCGGCTTAATCAGCCCCAGCATTTT
CDR3 protein: CASSIAGRLNQPQHF

V gene: TRBV28
D gene: .
J gene: TRBJ2-7
CDR3 DNA: TGTGCCAGCAGTTTAATCGGGAGAAGTCGGGGGGAGCAGTACTTC
CDR3 protein: CASSLIGRSRGEQYF

V gene: TRBV7-2
D gene: .
J gene: TRBJ2-7
CDR3 DNA: TGTGCCAGCAGCTTAGGGGCCTATCCATACGAGCAGTACTTC
CDR3 protein: CASSLGAYPYEQYF

V gene: TRBV18
D gene: TRBD1
J gene: TRBJ2-2
CDR3 DNA: TGTGCCAGCTCACCAGGGACAGCGAACACCGGGGAGCTGTTTTTT
CDR3 protein: CASSPGTANTGELFF

V gene: TRBV28
D gene: TRBD2
J gene: TRBJ2-7
CDR3 DNA: TGTGCCAGCAGTAAACTAGCGGTACCCTACGAGCAGTACTTC
CDR3 protein: CASSKLAVPYEQYF

V gene: TRBV28
D gene: TRBD1
J gene: TRBJ1-5
CDR3 DNA: TGTGCCAGCAGTATCAGGGGGCCGGCCAAGCCCCAGCATTTT
CDR3 protein: CASSIRGPAKPQHF

V gene: TRBV6-1
D gene: .
J gene: TRBJ2-2
CDR3 DNA: TGTGCCAGCGATTACCGGGGGATAGGGGGGGAGCTGTTTTTT
CDR3 protein: CASDYRGIGGELFF

V gene: TRBV4-1
D gene: TRBD1
J gene: TRBJ2-5
CDR3 DNA: TGCGCCAGCAGCCCCAACAGGGGAGAGACCCAGTACTTC
CDR3 protein: CASSPNRGETQYF

V gene: TRBV19
D gene: .
J gene: TRBJ1-1
CDR3 DNA: TGTGCCAGTAGTATCGGGAAAAGGAGGACTGAAGCTTTCTTT
CDR3 protein: CASSIGKRRTEAFF

V gene: TRBV7-8
D gene: .
J gene: TRBJ2-1
CDR3 DNA: TGTGCCAGCAGCTTATCCCCGGGACATCAGTACAATGAGCAGTTCTTC
CDR3 protein: CASSLSPGHQYNEQFF

V gene: TRBV6-6
D gene: TRBD1
J gene: TRBJ2-1
CDR3 DNA: TGTGCCAGCAGTCAGACAGGGGCGTACAATGAGCAGTTCTTC
CDR3 protein: CASSQTGAYNEQFF

V gene: TRBV30
D gene: TRBD1
J gene: TRBJ1-4
CDR3 DNA: TGTGCCTGGAGTTCATCAACAGGGGCAACTAATGAAAAACTGTTTTTT
CDR3 protein: CAWSSSTGATNEKLFF

V gene: TRBV30
D gene: .
J gene: TRBJ1-2
CDR3 DNA: TGTGCCTGGAGTGTACTAAACTCCTATGGCTACACCTTC
CDR3 protein: CAWSVLNSYGYTF

V gene: TRBV6-5
D gene: .
J gene: TRBJ1-2
CDR3 DNA: TGTGCCAGCAGGGGGACGGCCGACGGGGGTGGCTACACCTTC
CDR3 protein: CASRGTADGGGYTF

V gene: TRBV11-2
D gene: .
J gene: TRBJ1-1
CDR3 DNA: TGTGCCAGCAGCTTAGACGCGTACACTGAAGCTTTCTTT
CDR3 protein: CASSLDAYTEAFF

V gene: TRBV15
D gene: TRBD2
J gene: TRBJ2-1
CDR3 DNA: TGTGCCACCAGCAGACTGATACTAGCGGGTACCTACAATGAGCAGTTCTTC
CDR3 protein: CATSRLILAGTYNEQFF

V gene: TRBV7-9
D gene: .
J gene: TRBJ1-3
CDR3 DNA: TGTGCCAGCAGCCCTAGACCGAGCTCTGGAAACACCATATATTTT
CDR3 protein: CASSPRPSSGNTIYF

V gene: TRBV6-1
D gene: .
J gene: TRBJ2-1
CDR3 DNA: TGTGCCAGCAGTCTCACGTCGGGTGAGCAGTTCTTC
CDR3 protein: CASSLTSGEQFF

V gene: TRBV5-1
D gene: .
J gene: TRBJ1-1
CDR3 DNA: TGCGCCAGCAGCTTGAGATCAGAGAACACTGAAGCTTTCTTT
CDR3 protein: CASSLRSENTEAFF

V gene: TRBV18
D gene: TRBD1
J gene: TRBJ2-3
CDR3 DNA: TGTGCCAGCTCACCAGACAGGGGGCAAGATACGCAGTATTTT
CDR3 protein: CASSPDRGQDTQYF

V gene: TRBV28
D gene: .
J gene: TRBJ2-7
CDR3 DNA: TGTGCCAGCAGTTTGAACAGCCACGAGCAGTACTTC
CDR3 protein: CASSLNSHEQYF

V gene: TRBV28
D gene: TRBD2
J gene: TRBJ2-7
CDR3 DNA: TGTGCCAGCAGATCTTCCCCTGGGGGGGCCTACGAGCAGTACTTC
CDR3 protein: CASRSSPGGAYEQYF

V gene: TRBV4-1
D gene: TRBD2
J gene: TRBJ2-3
CDR3 DNA: TGCGCCAGCAGCCAAGCGGGGACTATTGGCACAGATACGCAGTATTTT
CDR3 protein: CASSQAGTIGTDTQYF

V gene: TRBV9
D gene: .
J gene: TRBJ1-3
CDR3 DNA: TGTGCCAGCAGCGTAGACGGTCACTCTGGAAACACCATATATTTT
CDR3 protein: CASSVDGHSGNTIYF

V gene: TRBV19
D gene: .
J gene: TRBJ2-1
CDR3 DNA: TGTGCCAGTAGTATAATCGAAGGGGCTGAGCAGTTCTTC
CDR3 protein: CASSIIEGAEQFF

V gene: TRBV27
D gene: TRBD1
J gene: TRBJ2-2
CDR3 DNA: TGTGCCAGCACCCCCTGGACAGGGGCAAACACCGGGGAGCTGTTTTTT
CDR3 protein: CASTPWTGANTGELFF

V gene: TRBV4-1
D gene: TRBD2
J gene: TRBJ2-5
CDR3 DNA: TGCGCCAGCAGCCAAGGAACGGGGGGGCCCCAAGAGACCCAGTACTTC
CDR3 protein: CASSQGTGGPQETQYF

V gene: TRBV5-1
D gene: .
J gene: TRBJ2-7
CDR3 DNA: TGCGCCAGCAGCTTGCACAACGATTACGAGCAGTACTTC
CDR3 protein: CASSLHNDYEQYF

V gene: TRBV7-6
D gene: .
J gene: TRBJ2-6
CDR3 DNA: TGTGCCAGCAGCTCCGTGAGGCCTGGGGCCAACGTCCTGACTTTC
CDR3 protein: CASSSVRPGANVLTF

V gene: TRBV30
D gene: TRBD1
J gene: TRBJ1-6
CDR3 DNA: TGTGCCTGGAGTGTACGGGACAGGGTAAGACCCCTCCACTTT
CDR3 protein: CAWSVRDRVRPLHF

V gene: TRBV5-1
D gene: .
J gene: TRBJ2-7
CDR3 DNA: TGCGCCAGCAGCCTCGGTCCGGAGCAATTACAGTACTTC
CDR3 protein: CASSLGPEQLQYF

V gene: TRBV5-8
D gene: .
J gene: TRBJ2-7
CDR3 DNA: TGTGCCAGCAGCTTGGAGCCCGGGACACACTACGAGCAGTACTTC
CDR3 protein: CASSLEPGTHYEQYF

V gene: TRBV30
D gene: .
J gene: TRBJ1-2
CDR3 DNA: TGTGCCTGGAGTTTGAGGGTCGGTAACTATGGCTACACCTTC
CDR3 protein: CAWSLRVGNYGYTF

V gene: TRBV7-3
D gene: TRBD1
J gene: TRBJ1-6
CDR3 DNA: TGTGCCAGCAGCTTAACGGGCGACAGGGGGAATTCACCCCTCCACTTT
CDR3 protein: CASSLTGDRGNSPLHF

V gene: TRBV5-6
D gene: .
J gene: TRBJ1-6
CDR3 DNA: TGTGCCAGCAGCTTGGTGGCGGGGCCGGGTTCACCCCTCCACTTT
CDR3 protein: CASSLVAGPGSPLHF

V gene: TRBV28
D gene: TRBD1
J gene: TRBJ1-2
CDR3 DNA: TGTGCCAGCAGCAAGACTCCGGGACAGTATGGCTACACCTTC
CDR3 protein: CASSKTPGQYGYTF

V gene: TRBV5-1
D gene: TRBD1
J gene: TRBJ2-1
CDR3 DNA: TGCGCCAGCAGCTTGACAGGGGGGTCCTACAATGAGCAGTTCTTC
CDR3 protein: CASSLTGGSYNEQFF

V gene: TRBV19
D gene: TRBD1
J gene: TRBJ1-4
CDR3 DNA: TGTGCCAGTAGGGGGACAGGGAGGAATGAAAAACTGTTTTTT
CDR3 protein: CASRGTGRNEKLFF

V gene: TRBV7-3
D gene: .
J gene: TRBJ1-1
CDR3 DNA: TGTGCCAGCAGCTTAGGTGGGGGGTGGAACACTGAAGCTTTCTTT
CDR3 protein: CASSLGGGWNTEAFF

V gene: TRBV4-2
D gene: .
J gene: TRBJ2-5
CDR3 DNA: TGTGCCAGCAGCCAAGAGCCGGGGGTGGGGGAGACCCAGTACTTC
CDR3 protein: CASSQEPGVGETQYF

V gene: TRBV15
D gene: .
J gene: TRBJ1-2
CDR3 DNA: TGTGCCACCAGCAGAGGCGGGGTTGGCTACACCTTC
CDR3 protein: CATSRGGVGYTF

V gene: TRBV30
D gene: .
J gene: TRBJ1-3
CDR3 DNA: TGTGCCTGGAAAGGGGGTTTCTCTGGAAACACCATATATTTT
CDR3 protein: CAWKGGFSGNTIYF

V gene: TRBV29-1
D gene: .
J gene: TRBJ1-4
CDR3 DNA: TGCAGCGCTGAGGGGGGGAGGGAGGAAAAACTGTTTTTT
CDR3 protein: CSAEGGREEKLFF

V gene: TRBV19
D gene: .
J gene: TRBJ2-7
CDR3 DNA: TGTGCCAGTAGTCCTCAAAGACAGCTATCCTACGAGCAGTACTTC
CDR3 protein: CASSPQRQLSYEQYF

V gene: TRBV6-5
D gene: TRBD1
J gene: TRBJ1-2
CDR3 DNA: TGTGCCAGCACAGGACAGGGTTATGGCTACACCTTC
CDR3 protein: CASTGQGYGYTF

V gene: TRBV18
D gene: .
J gene: TRBJ1-1
CDR3 DNA: TGTGCCAGCTCACCCACCTGGACAGCGGATGAAGCTTTCTTT
CDR3 protein: CASSPTWTADEAFF

V gene: TRBV4-1
D gene: .
J gene: TRBJ1-4
CDR3 DNA: TGCGCCAGCAGCCCTACAAGGCTACGGGATGAAAAACTGTTTTTT
CDR3 protein: CASSPTRLRDEKLFF

V gene: TRBV9
D gene: .
J gene: TRBJ1-1
CDR3 DNA: TGTGCCAGCAGCGTAGGTAACAAGCGGAACACTGAAGCTTTCTTT
CDR3 protein: CASSVGNKRNTEAFF

V gene: TRBV28
D gene: .
J gene: TRBJ2-2
CDR3 DNA: TGTGCCAGCCAGTCGGGGAACACCGGGGAGCTGTTTTTT
CDR3 protein: CASQSGNTGELFF

V gene: TRBV19
D gene: TRBD1
J gene: TRBJ2-1
CDR3 DNA: TGTGCCAGTAGTACCCGGACAGGGGGCAGTGAGCAGTTCTTC
CDR3 protein: CASSTRTGGSEQFF

V gene: TRBV11-2
D gene: .
J gene: TRBJ2-3
CDR3 DNA: TGTGCCAGCAGCTTAGGCGCCCACGGTACAGATACGCAGTATTTT
CDR3 protein: CASSLGAHGTDTQYF